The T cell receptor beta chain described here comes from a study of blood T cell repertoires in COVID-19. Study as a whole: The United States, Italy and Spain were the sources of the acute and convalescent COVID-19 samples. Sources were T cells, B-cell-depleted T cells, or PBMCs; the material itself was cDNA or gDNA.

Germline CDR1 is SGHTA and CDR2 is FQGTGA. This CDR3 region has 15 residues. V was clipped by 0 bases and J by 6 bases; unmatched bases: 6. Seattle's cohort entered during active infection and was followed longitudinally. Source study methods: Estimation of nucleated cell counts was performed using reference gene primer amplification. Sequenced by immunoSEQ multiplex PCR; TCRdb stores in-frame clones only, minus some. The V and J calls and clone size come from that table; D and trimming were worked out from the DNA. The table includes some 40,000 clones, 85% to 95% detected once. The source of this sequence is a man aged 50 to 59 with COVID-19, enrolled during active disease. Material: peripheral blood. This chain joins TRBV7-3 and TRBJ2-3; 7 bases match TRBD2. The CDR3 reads CASSLTAGAIDTQYF. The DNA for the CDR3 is TGTGCCAGCAGCTTAACGGCGGGAGCTATCGATACGCAGTATTTT.